Sequencing of this T cell receptor (beta chain) was carried out in a study of OX40 agonist ivuxolimab in advanced cancers. Study overall: Head and neck, renal cell, melanoma or hepatocellular carcinoma were the cancers that dose-escalation patients had. Among those enrolled, mean age was approximately 60 years (range roughly 20 to 85) and approximately 80% were male.

On this clone itself: Its antigen is unidentified.

Measured with immunoSEQ multiplex PCR; TCRdb has only the in-frame clones, and not every one. The sample holds 70,000 to 95,000 clones, around 85% seen once. Study conclusions and caveats: Among the lowest levels of clonal expansion were found in partial responders at 0.1-3.0 mg/kg.

The receptor was derived from an adult with an advanced solid tumor such as melanoma, head and neck, liver or kidney cancer. Sequencing used CD4+ or CD8+ T cells sorted from blood, obtained in a trial of the OX40 agonist ivuxolimab.

The CDR3 region has the DNA TGTGCCAGCAGCGCTGGACTAGCGGGAGGGGGAGAGACCCAGTACTTC. This encodes CASSAGLAGGGETQYF. The chain recombines TRBV11-3 with TRBJ2-5; TRBD2 matches 15 bases. This CDR3 region has 16 residues. Trimming cost V 5 bases and J 4 bases; bases outside gene matches: 5. The germline CDR1 and CDR2 sequences are SGHNT and YENEEA.